This T cell receptor beta chain was captured in a study of breast tumors, draining lymph nodes, adjacent tissues. TCRdb recomputed calls from the multiplex PCR reads with MiXCR, one row per CDR3 protein. The data hold 85,000 to 130,000 distinct CDR3 sequences, with about 20% observed a single time. General study findings and limits: Data fit most tumor T cells coming from lymph node, expanding in tumor. Data only fit, rather than demonstrated, lymph node origin of most tumor T cells. Luminal-like breast cancer showed significantly higher tumor–nontumor repertoire similarity than basal-like. Tumor repertoires ranked between lymph nodes and nontumor tissue in diversity, with V and J gene preferences.

This CDR3 comprises 12 residues. V lost 7 bases, J lost 1 base, and 7 bases lay in between. The lymph nodes were axillary draining lymph nodes from breast cancer patients. Turning to this clonotype: The antigen is not known.

The sequenced material came from axillary lymph node tissue. The source of this sequence is a female donor with breast cancer. Some clones in this sample may be carry-over from other donors' samples. The chain is built from TRBV12-3 or TRBV12-4 and TRBJ1-1; D not resolved. For the CDR3, the DNA is TGTGCCAGCACGTGGCGGAACACTGAAGCTTTCTTT. Its translation is CASTWRNTEAFF.